This T cell receptor beta chain emerged from a study of response to subunit inactivated influenza vaccine. This clonotype was seen many times. The antigen remains undetermined. Study conclusions and caveats: The authors proposed limited new T cell recruitment per seasonal influenza vaccination.

Trimming took 5 bases from V and 5 from J, leaving 18 bases between them. Germline CDR1 is SGHTA and CDR2 is FQGNSA. The CDR3 length is 15 residues. TCRdb used MiXCR to reprocess the RT-PCR reads, holding one entry per CDR3 protein. The data show about 830,000 distinct CDR3 sequences, approximately 18% seen once. The TCR originated in a man in his fifties who received an inactivated influenza vaccine. The source material was PBMCs from blood, sampled 4 to 6 days after vaccination. The chain employs TRBV7-2 and TRBJ1-2; unclear D gene. The DNA of the CDR3 is TGTGCCAGCAGCCCTCGGGCCGCGTTTGGATATGGCTACACCTTC. It specifies CASSPRAAFGYGYTF.